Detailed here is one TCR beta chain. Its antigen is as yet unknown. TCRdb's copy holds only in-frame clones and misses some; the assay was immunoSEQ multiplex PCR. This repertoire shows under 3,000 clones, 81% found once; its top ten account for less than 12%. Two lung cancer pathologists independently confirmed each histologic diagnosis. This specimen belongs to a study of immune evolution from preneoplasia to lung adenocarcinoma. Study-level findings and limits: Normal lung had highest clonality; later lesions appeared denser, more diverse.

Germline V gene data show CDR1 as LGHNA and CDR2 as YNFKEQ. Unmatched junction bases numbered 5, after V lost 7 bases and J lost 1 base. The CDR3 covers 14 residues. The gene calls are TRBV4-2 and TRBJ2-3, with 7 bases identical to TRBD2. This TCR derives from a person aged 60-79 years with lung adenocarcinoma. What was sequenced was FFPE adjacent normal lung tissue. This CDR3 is CASNPGGGTDTQYF. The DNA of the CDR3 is TGTGCCAGCAATCCGGGAGGAGGCACAGATACGCAGTATTTT.